These 19 T cell receptor beta chains share one sample of origin, sequenced in a study of human T cells and chemical hapten exposure. TCRdb reprocessed the RACE reads via MiXCR and lists one record per CDR3 protein. Of around 120,000 distinct CDR3 sequences in the sample, around 10% were seen once. The sample's time point: patch test 1, 2 weeks after DPC sensitization. Treatment defined: therapeutic diphenylcyclopropenone sensitization with weekly scalp DPC. This sample comprised whole blood, obtained in connection with sensitization to the hapten diphenylcyclopropenone (DPC). The receptor set was obtained from a woman aged 45 to 65 with alopecia areata. Some clones in this sample may be carry-over from other donors' samples.

J is TRBJ1-3 and V is TRBV7-9; 9 bases are a match to TRBD1. The V gene end was trimmed by 4 bases and the J gene end by 0 bases; junction bases not matched to a gene: 1. CDR1 is SEHNR and CDR2 is FQNEAQ in the germline V gene (reference sequence). The CDR3 runs to 15 residues. This CDR3 is CASSSGQGSGNTIYF. CDR3 nucleotides: TGTGCCAGCAGCTCGGGACAGGGCTCTGGAAACACCATATATTTT.

This clonotype was seen a handful of times. CDR3 sequence reads: CASSAHENSPLHF. The CDR3 DNA follows: TGTGCCAGCTCCGCTCACGAGAATTCACCCCTCCACTTT. V gene TRBV18 combines with J gene TRBJ1-6; D gene ambiguous. Per germline, CDR1 KGHSH and CDR2 LQKENI. The CDR3 extends over 13 amino acids. Trimming removed 6 bases from V and 7 bases from J, with 10 bases in between.

The chain couples TRBV6-5 to TRBJ1-6; 10 bases line up with TRBD1. The V and J ends lost 3 bases and 7 bases, in that order; junction bases with no gene match: 3. Germline V gives CDR1 MNHEY, CDR2 SVGAGI. The CDR3 has 15 amino acids. The CDR3 sequence: CASSYDRGLNSPLHF. The CDR3 bases are TGTGCCAGCAGTTATGACAGGGGGCTCAATTCACCCCTCCACTTT.

The chain recombines TRBV20-1 with TRBJ2-5; TRBD2 aligns across 8 bases. V lost 1 base and J lost 0; bases outside the gene matches: 10. CDR1 and CDR2 (germline): DFQATT, SNEGSKA (reference sequence). This CDR3 is 17 amino acids long. The CDR3 sequence is CSARAFRGGRYQETQYF. Here the CDR3 DNA reads TGCAGTGCTAGAGCATTCCGGGGGGGTCGGTACCAAGAGACCCAGTACTTC.

The chain couples TRBV6-1 to TRBJ1-1; D remains ambiguous. V was trimmed by 2 bases and J by 0 bases, leaving 13 bases between them. This CDR3 has 16 amino acids. CDR1 and CDR2 from the germline V gene are MNHNS and SASEGT. CDR3 bases: TGTGCCAGCAGTGAATTCGTGGCCACCTTGAACACTGAAGCTTTCTTT. Amino acid sequence: CASSEFVATLNTEAFF.

This clonotype was recorded once. This could be a read error, since a much larger clone is one nucleotide away. This is likely a read error, given that the CDR3 carries no conserved phenylalanine or tryptophan at its end. The rearrangement joins TRBV11-2 to TRBJ2-3, with D perhaps matching TRBD1 or TRBD2 (6 bases each). Germline V gives CDR1 SGHAT, CDR2 FQNNGV. The ends were cut back, 1 base at V and 4 bases at J, with 12 bases in the middle. The CDR3 sequence is 15 residues long. In DNA, the CDR3 is TGTGCCAGCAGCTTAGCGGGGGCCGGGGCAGATACGCAGTATTTA. Its translation: CASSLAGAGADTQYL.

In its sample, this clonotype was seen a few times. The CDR3 spells CASNGGAYNEQFF. The CDR3 DNA reads as TGTGCCAGCAACGGGGGCGCGTACAATGAGCAGTTCTTC. V and J are TRBV12-3 or TRBV12-4 and TRBJ2-1, with D perhaps assigned TRBD1 or TRBD2 (6 bases each). Deletions cut 7 bases from V and 4 bases from J, with 11 bases between. This CDR3 comprises 13 residues.

V is TRBV20-1 and J is TRBJ1-1, with D unresolved. Trimming stripped 8 bases from V and 3 bases from J, with 10 bases between. CDR3 length: 11 amino acids. Germline V CDR1 and CDR2: DFQATT, SNEGSKA (reference sequence). CDR3 sequence (DNA): TGCAGTCACAGCGGGGACACTGAAGCTTTCTTT. Translation gives CSHSGDTEAFF.

This clonotype was counted between two and nine times. The chain joins TRBV20-1 to TRBJ1-1; D not certain. Between the trimmed V and J ends, which lost 6 bases and 0 bases, there was a span of 17 bases. The CDR3 is 15 residues long. Germline V CDR1 and CDR2: DFQATT, SNEGSKA (reference sequence). The CDR3 DNA reads as TGCAGTGCCAATTCAGATATTAATTTGAACACTGAAGCTTTCTTT. Residues: CSANSDINLNTEAFF.

Many counts were recorded for this clonotype. The genes are TRBV4-3 and TRBJ1-1; tentatively, D is TRBD1 (5 bases). This CDR3 has 13 residues. The germline CDR1 and CDR2 sequences are LGHNA and YSLEER. V was clipped by 7 bases and J by 1 base, with 10 bases between them. The CDR3, as DNA: TGCGCCAGCACCCGACAGTCGAACACTGAAGCTTTCTTT. It is translated as CASTRQSNTEAFF.

The chain is built from TRBV2 and TRBJ1-2, with TRBD1 identical over 8 bases. The ends lost 5 bases at V and 8 bases at J; junction bases unmatched: 10. The CDR3 is made up of 14 amino acids. Germline CDR1 and CDR2: SNHLY and FYNNEI. CDR3 nucleotide sequence: TGTGCCAGCAGTTTCGGGGCAGGGGGCGAGGGCTACACCTTC. Protein: CASSFGAGGEGYTF.

In this sample, this clonotype turned up many times. The chain combines TRBV27 with TRBJ1-5; D is uncertain. V was pared by 2 bases and J by 3 bases, with 17 bases between. CDR3 length: 17 amino acids. Germline V gene lookup returns CDR1 MNHEY and CDR2 SMNVEV (reference sequence). This CDR3 is CASSLKGGQEINQPQHF. The CDR3 DNA follows: TGTGCCAGCAGTTTAAAGGGAGGGCAGGAGATCAATCAGCCCCAGCATTTT.

This clonotype was recorded many times. This chain joins TRBV6-1 and TRBJ2-7; 14 nucleotides agree with TRBD2. V dropped 0 bases and J dropped 4; count of bases not matched to a gene: 2. The germline V gene encodes CDR1 MNHNS and CDR2 SASEGT. CDR3 length: 16 amino acids. CDR3 loop: CASSEAGTSGSYEQYF. CDR3 bases: TGTGCCAGCAGTGAAGCGGGGACTAGCGGGAGTTACGAGCAGTACTTC.

The chain carries TRBV28 and TRBJ2-1, with D uncertain. V lost 6 bases, J lost 8 bases, and 5 bases lay in between. The germline CDR1 and CDR2 sequences are MDHEN and SYDVKM. This CDR3 has 10 amino acids. The DNA of the CDR3 is TGTGCCAGCAGCCGGGATGAGCAGTTCTTC. This encodes CASSRDEQFF. The full variable domain, its missing parts supplied by reference TRBV28 and TRBJ2-1, is DVKVTQSSRYLVKRTGEKVFLECVQDMDHENMFWYRQDPGLGLRLIYFSYDVKMKEKGDIPEGYSVSREKKERFSLILESASTNQTSMYLCASSRDEQFFGPGTRLTVL.

V gene TRBV6-5 combines with J gene TRBJ2-5; D uncertain. V was trimmed by 7 bases and J by 5 bases, leaving 17 bases between them. From germline, CDR1 is MNHEY and CDR2 SVGAGI. CDR3 length: 14 residues. The DNA for the CDR3 is TGTGCCAGCAAAGTTTCCGTTTGGGCGGAGACCCAGTACTTC. It translates to CASKVSVWAETQYF.

This clonotype came up many times. The gene calls are TRBV11-2 and TRBJ2-3, with D uncertain. V was cut by 10 bases and J by 6 bases, with 17 bases left in between. In germline, CDR1 is SGHAT, CDR2 FQNNGV. The CDR3 has 13 amino acids. CDR3 DNA sequence: TGTGCCACCCGCATGAGTCATTGGGATACGCAGTATTTT. Protein product: CATRMSHWDTQYF.

This clonotype was counted a few times. V gene TRBV7-9 combines with J gene TRBJ1-2, with TRBD1 matching 9 bases. V was pared by 0 bases and J by 6 bases, with 5 bases of the junction left unmatched. In germline, CDR1 is SEHNR, CDR2 FQNEAQ (reference sequence). The CDR3 loop spans 15 amino acids. This chain's CDR3 is CASSLAAGTGNGYTF. The CDR3 DNA follows: TGTGCCAGCAGCTTAGCGGCTGGGACAGGGAATGGCTACACCTTC.

This clonotype turned up a few times. The chain links TRBV4-3 to TRBJ2-7; 7 positions match TRBD1. With V trimmed by 3 bases and J by 3 bases, 8 bases remained unmatched. CDR3 size: 15 residues. Germline CDR1 and CDR2: LGHNA and YSLEER. The CDR3 sequence: CASSQETGTFYEQYF. For the CDR3, the DNA is TGCGCCAGCAGCCAGGAGACAGGGACCTTCTACGAGCAGTACTTC.

This clonotype was detected ten times or more. The V gene is TRBV6-6, the J gene TRBJ1-1, with unresolved D. CDR3 length equals 14 residues. CDR1 MNHNY and CDR2 SVGAGI come from the germline V gene (reference sequence). Trimming removed 0 bases from V and 1 base from J, with 6 bases in between. The CDR3 region has the DNA TGTGCCAGCAGTTACTCGTCGGAGAACACTGAAGCTTTCTTT. It translates to CASSYSSENTEAFF.